This T cell receptor beta chain was found in a study of T cells after posttransplantation cyclophosphamide. Cells defined as naive were viable CD3+CD4+ or CD3+CD8+ and CCR7+CD45RA+CD45RO-CD95-CD27+CD28+. Peripheral blood was collected from the related graft donor on the marrow donation day. In regard to this clone: Its specificity is not known.

Points from the study as a whole: Donor CD8+ memory clones often dominated recipient blood repertoires at later times.

Method: immunoSEQ multiplex PCR; TCRdb's copy keeps in-frame clones and lacks some. The sample yields about 32,000 clones, about 90% seen once. Per the germline V gene, CDR1 is SGHNT and CDR2 is YYREEE (reference sequence). V lost 0 bases to trimming and J lost 8 bases, with 15 bases between them. The CDR3 covers 15 residues. The rearrangement links TRBV5-4 to TRBJ2-1; D is ambiguous. The sequencing sample was made of naive CD4+ T cells sorted from PBMCs. This receptor was taken from a woman in her sixties or seventies in good health, CMV-negative, and a related stem cell transplant donor. The CDR3 DNA follows: TGTGCCAGCAGCTTGGGGGCGATCCGTATGGATGAGCAGTTCTTC. It yields the protein CASSLGAIRMDEQFF.